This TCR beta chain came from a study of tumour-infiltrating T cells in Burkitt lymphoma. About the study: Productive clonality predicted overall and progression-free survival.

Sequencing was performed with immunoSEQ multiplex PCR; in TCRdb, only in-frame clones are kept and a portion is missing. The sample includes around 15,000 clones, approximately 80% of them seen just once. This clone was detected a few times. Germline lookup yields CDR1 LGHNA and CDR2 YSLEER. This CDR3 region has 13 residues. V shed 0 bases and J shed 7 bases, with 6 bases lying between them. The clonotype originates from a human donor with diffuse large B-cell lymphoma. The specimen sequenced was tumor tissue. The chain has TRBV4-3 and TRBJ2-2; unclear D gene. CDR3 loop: CASSQDLGGELFF. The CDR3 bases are TGCGCCAGCAGCCAAGATCTCGGCGGGGAGCTGTTTTTT.